This T cell receptor beta chain was documented in a study of CD8 T cells in ankylosing spondylitis. Study-level findings and limits: It was reported that disease-linked clones were significantly enriched in matched ankylosing spondylitis synovial fluid. Within peripheral blood, clones linked to disease were CD8+ and relatively rare. What seemed typical of ankylosing spondylitis blood was a TCR beta motif built from eight highly homologous variants.

In its sample, this clonotype was seen once. Its antigen is unknown. Quantitative 5'-RACE was performed with molecular barcodes, and it yielded the TCR beta libraries. TCRdb reanalysed the 5' RACE reads using MiXCR and keeps one entry per CDR3 protein. The profile shows 750,000 to 850,000 distinct CDR3 sequences, 12% of them singletons. CDR3 length: 13 amino acids. The junction had 7 bases not matched to a gene; V was cut back by 3 bases and J by 6 bases. CDR1 is DFQATT and CDR2 is SNEGSKA in the germline V gene (reference sequence). The V gene is TRBV20-1, the J gene TRBJ2-7; 8 bases align to TRBD2. Material: blood, either unsorted or a sorted T cell fraction (not recorded which). The sequence came from a male donor with ankylosing spondylitis. For the CDR3, the DNA is TGCAGTGCTAGGAGTAGCGGGACGTCCGAGCAGTACTTC. Residues: CSARSSGTSEQYF.